These 20 T cell receptor beta chains were sequenced from one sample in a study of cytomegalovirus exposure and HLA in healthy donors (dated by TCRdb to 2015 to 2018). The library was made by the immunoSEQ multiplex PCR assay. For the multiplex PCR, a mixture combining 60 forward primers for TCR Vbeta segments and 13 reverse primers for TCR Jbeta segments was used. TCRdb stores this immuneACCESS table with in-frame sequences only. Part of the clones is absent; in the studies checked, under half of the shortfall reflects unresolved V genes, and no reason is known for the rest. Within this sample are over 200,000 clones, with about 80% of them counted one time only. The biggest ten clones account for roughly 0.58% of the sample. The sequenced sample was PBMCs. The source is a woman aged 40 to 50 in good health and CMV-seronegative.

The chain combines TRBV6-5 with TRBJ2-1; 12 bases match TRBD2. Losses at the gene ends were 6 bases for V and 3 bases for J; bases not matched to a gene: 0. Germline loops: CDR1 MNHEY, CDR2 SVGAGI. This CDR3 is 14 amino acids long. CDR3 bases: TGTGCCAGCAGGACTAGCGGGGGCTACAATGAGCAGTTCTTC. Translation gives CASRTSGGYNEQFF.

V gene TRBV2 combines with J gene TRBJ1-5; 9 bases match TRBD1. The CDR3 contains 19 residues. The J segment lost 1 base and the V segment lost 6 bases, leaving 16 bases of the junction unmatched. CDR1 and CDR2 (germline): SNHLY, FYNNEI. DNA for the CDR3: TGTGCCAGCAGCCGCTCCGGACAGGGGAGGGTGTGGAGCAATCAGCCCCAGCATTTT. Its protein is CASSRSGQGRVWSNQPQHF.

J is TRBJ2-4 and V is TRBV28; D is undetermined. This CDR3 has 13 amino acids. The germline V gene has CDR1 MDHEN and CDR2 SYDVKM. V was shortened by 2 bases and J by 7 bases, with 9 bases between the two germline ends. Here the CDR3 reads CASSLVTENIQYF. DNA for the CDR3: TGTGCCAGCAGTTTAGTAACAGAGAACATTCAGTACTTC.

V gene TRBV14 combines with J gene TRBJ2-1; 8 bases are shared with TRBD2. The V gene's germline CDR1 is SGHDN and CDR2 FVKESK. J was trimmed by 6 bases and V by 1 base; bases with no gene match: 5. The CDR3 totals 15 residues. The CDR3 region has the DNA TGTGCCAGCAGCCAAGTTACTAGCGGCCCCAATGAGCAGTTCTTC. Its protein is CASSQVTSGPNEQFF.

The V gene is TRBV5-8, the J gene TRBJ2-3; 7 positions match TRBD2. There are 13 residues in the CDR3. Germline V gene data show CDR1 as SGHTS and CDR2 as YDEGEE. V lost 4 bases to trimming and J lost 3 bases; unmatched junction nucleotides: 2. This chain's CDR3 is CASSGLVTDTQYF. CDR3 in DNA: TGTGCCAGCAGCGGACTAGTAACAGATACGCAGTATTTT.

The V and J genes are TRBV5-8 and TRBJ1-1; no clear D. The CDR3 consists of 11 residues. Germline loops: CDR1 SGHTS, CDR2 YDEGEE. Trimming stripped 4 bases from V and 11 bases from J, with 12 bases between. CDR3 loop: CASSALSGAFF. CDR3 nucleotide sequence: TGTGCCAGCAGCGCACTAAGCGGGGCTTTCTTT.

The gene calls are TRBV6-1 and TRBJ2-7; no reliable D call. Germline values: CDR1 MNHNS, CDR2 SASEGT. Trimming removed 5 bases from V and 4 bases from J, with 12 bases in between. CDR3 size: 13 residues. The DNA for the CDR3 is TGTGCCAGCAGTCCCACCAGGATGTACGAGCAGTACTTC. Translating gives CASSPTRMYEQYF.

V is TRBV25-1 and J is TRBJ1-2; D gene unclear. Germline loops: CDR1 MGHDK, CDR2 SYGVNS. Trimming took off 10 bases at V and 3 bases at J, with 6 bases between the two ends. This CDR3 has 10 residues. This chain's CDR3 is CAIPDYGYTF. The CDR3 DNA sequence: TGTGCCATTCCGGACTATGGCTACACCTTC.

The DNA for the CDR3 is TGTGCCAGTGAGGACAGACCCTATGGCTACACCTTC. Translated: CASEDRPYGYTF. The chain combines TRBV19 with TRBJ1-2; D is perhaps TRBD1 (6 bases). The CDR3 runs to 12 residues. The germline V and J ends were trimmed by 8 bases and 4 bases, with 11 bases remaining between them. The germline CDR1 and CDR2 sequences are LNHDA and SQIVND (reference sequence). The full variable domain, completed using reference TRBV19 and TRBJ1-2, is DGGITQSPKYLFRKEGQNVTLSCEQNLNHDAMYWYRQDPGQGLRLIYYSQIVNDFQKGDIAEGYSVSREKKESFPLTVTSAQKNPTAFYLCASEDRPYGYTFGSGTRLTVV.

The chain is built from TRBV18 and TRBJ2-5; D is unresolved. CDR1 is KGHSH and CDR2 is LQKENI in the germline V gene. Trimming cost V 5 bases and J 2 bases, with 6 bases left between them. The CDR3 length is 12 residues. The CDR3 loop reads CASSGLQETQYF. The CDR3 DNA reads as TGTGCCAGCTCAGGCTTGCAAGAGACCCAGTACTTC.

The chain links TRBV25-1 to TRBJ1-1, with D perhaps matching TRBD1 (5 bases). CDR1 is MGHDK, CDR2 SYGVNS, per germline. CDR3 size: 17 residues. V dropped 1 base and J dropped 2 bases, with 17 bases sitting between them. The CDR3 spells CASSELGGAGPNTEAFF. CDR3 coding DNA: TGTGCCAGCAGTGAATTAGGAGGGGCAGGTCCTAACACTGAAGCTTTCTTT.

The rearrangement joins TRBV19 to TRBJ2-2; 9 positions agree with TRBD1. This CDR3 contains 15 residues. CDR1 and CDR2 from the germline V gene are LNHDA and SQIVND (reference sequence). V lost 4 bases and J lost 9; bases outside the gene matches: 9. The CDR3 DNA reads TGTGCCAGTAGTACATCCGGGACAGGGAACAGGGAGCTGTTTTTT. Protein sequence: CASSTSGTGNRELFF. The full variable domain, rest sourced from reference TRBV19 and TRBJ2-2, is DGGITQSPKYLFRKEGQNVTLSCEQNLNHDAMYWYRQDPGQGLRLIYYSQIVNDFQKGDIAEGYSVSREKKESFPLTVTSAQKNPTAFYLCASSTSGTGNRELFFGEGSRLTVL.

The rearrangement joins TRBV2 to TRBJ2-7, with D possibly being TRBD1 (6 bases). Germline V gives CDR1 SNHLY, CDR2 FYNNEI. The V end lost 6 bases, the J end lost 3 bases, and 18 bases lay between the germline ends. There are 15 residues in the CDR3. The CDR3 reads CASREQGNILYEQYF. In DNA form, the CDR3 reads TGTGCCAGCAGGGAACAGGGAAACATCCTCTACGAGCAGTACTTC.

The chain uses TRBV14 and TRBJ1-6; no reliable D call. Germline V CDR1 and CDR2: SGHDN, FVKESK. The CDR3 sequence is 15 residues long. V gave up 4 bases and J gave up 4 bases, with 11 bases separating them. The CDR3 DNA is TGTGCCAGCAGCCCTTTGGGCGAGTATAATTCACCCCTCCACTTT. Translated, it gives CASSPLGEYNSPLHF.

The V gene is TRBV25-1, the J gene TRBJ2-7; D not certain. The CDR3 length is 11 residues. Trimming cost V 3 bases and J 4 bases, with 4 bases left between them. Germline V gives CDR1 MGHDK, CDR2 SYGVNS. In DNA form, the CDR3 reads TGTGCCAGCAGTGATGTATACGAGCAGTACTTC. It is translated as CASSDVYEQYF.

The chain joins TRBV4-3 to TRBJ1-2; no clear D. Germline V lookup: CDR1 LGHNA, CDR2 YSLEER. Trimming shortened V by 4 bases and J by 2 bases, and 11 bases separated the two germline ends. The CDR3 is 14 amino acids. CDR3 amino acids: CASSPEAGNYGYTF. CDR3 DNA: TGCGCCAGCAGCCCTGAGGCCGGAAACTATGGCTACACCTTC.

The gene calls are TRBV5-6 and TRBJ1-2; no definite D call. Germline V gene lookup returns CDR1 SGHDT and CDR2 YYEEEE. The ends were cut back, 7 bases at V and 5 bases at J, with 15 bases in the middle. This CDR3 has 13 residues. The CDR3 nucleotides are TGTGCCAGCGCTGCTCGGGGTGGGTATGGCTACACCTTC. Translation: CASAARGGYGYTF.

The V call is TRBV6-1, the J call TRBJ2-7; 8 nucleotides match TRBD2. Germline V gene lookup returns CDR1 MNHNS and CDR2 SASEGT. This CDR3 has 16 residues. With 2 bases clipped from V and 5 bases from J, the junction kept 11 bases outside the gene matches. CDR3 protein: CASSEMVGGAVHEQYF. In nucleotides, the CDR3 is TGTGCCAGCAGTGAAATGGTCGGGGGGGCAGTGCACGAGCAGTACTTC.

J is TRBJ1-1 and V is TRBV4-3; D unresolved. V shed 2 bases and J shed 0 bases, with 10 bases lying between them. The germline V gene has CDR1 LGHNA and CDR2 YSLEER. CDR3 length: 15 residues. The CDR3 loop is CASSQSRLMNTEAFF. CDR3 nucleotide sequence: TGCGCCAGCAGCCAATCCAGGCTCATGAACACTGAAGCTTTCTTT.

V is TRBV7-3 and J is TRBJ1-1; D is possibly TRBD1 (5 bases). This CDR3 has 13 residues. CDR1 and CDR2 (germline): SGHTA, FQGTGA. With 2 bases removed from V and 11 bases from J, the gap between germline ends came to 15 bases. The CDR3 loop is CASSLEFRGRAFF. In DNA form, the CDR3 reads TGTGCCAGCAGCTTAGAGTTCCGGGGGAGGGCTTTCTTT.